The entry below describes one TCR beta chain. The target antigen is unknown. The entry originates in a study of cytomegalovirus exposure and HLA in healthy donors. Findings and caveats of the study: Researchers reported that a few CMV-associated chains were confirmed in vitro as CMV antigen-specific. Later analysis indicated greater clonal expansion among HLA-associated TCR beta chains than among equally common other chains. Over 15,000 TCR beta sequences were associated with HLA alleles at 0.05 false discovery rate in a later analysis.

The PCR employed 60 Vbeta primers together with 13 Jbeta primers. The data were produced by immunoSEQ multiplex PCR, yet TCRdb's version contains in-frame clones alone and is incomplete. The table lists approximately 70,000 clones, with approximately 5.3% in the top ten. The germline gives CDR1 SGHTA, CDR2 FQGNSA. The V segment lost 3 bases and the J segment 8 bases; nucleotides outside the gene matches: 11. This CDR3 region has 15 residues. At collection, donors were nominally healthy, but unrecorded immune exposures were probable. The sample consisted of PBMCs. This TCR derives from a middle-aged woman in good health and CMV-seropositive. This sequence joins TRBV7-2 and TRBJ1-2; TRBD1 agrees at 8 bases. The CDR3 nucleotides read TGTGCCAGCAGCTTCGTTGACCAGGGGGCGAAGGGCTACACCTTC. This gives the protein CASSFVDQGAKGYTF.